A single sample gave rise to the 12 T cell receptor beta chains below, sequenced in a study of T-cell memory formation after mild COVID-19. From the 5' RACE reads, TCRdb called clonotypes with MiXCR, one entry per CDR3 protein. This table holds fewer than 650,000 distinct CDR3 sequences, less than 25% found once. Sequenced input: PBMCs or a T cell subset sorted from them (not recorded which). These receptors were obtained from an adult woman who had mild COVID-19 (a few samples of this study predate the infection). Cell type and time point are not known.

The chain recombines TRBV20-1 with TRBJ2-1, with TRBD2 matching 10 bases. Germline V CDR1 and CDR2: DFQATT, SNEGSKA (reference sequence). This CDR3 contains 16 residues. Trimming took 3 bases from V and 2 from J; bases not matched to a gene: 7. Here the CDR3 reads CSASPLAGAPYNEQFF. As DNA, the CDR3 is TGCAGTGCTAGCCCTCTAGCGGGGGCCCCCTACAATGAGCAGTTCTTC.

The CDR3 DNA is TGTGCCAGCAGCTCTCCCCTGGAGGGTCCCAGGTACGAGCAGTACTTC. Translation: CASSSPLEGPRYEQYF. V usage is TRBV21-1 and J usage is TRBJ2-7; the D call in the table, TRBD2, was not verified against the DNA. TRBV21-1 is recorded as a pseudogene. CDR3 length: 16 residues.

The CDR3 region is CASSFRQKGTEAFF. The CDR3 region has the DNA TGTGCCAGCAGTTTCCGGCAGAAGGGGACTGAAGCTTTCTTT. V is TRBV12-3 or TRBV12-4 and J is TRBJ1-1, with a tentative D call TRBD1 (5 bases). Trimming pared 3 bases from V and 5 bases from J, leaving 13 bases between. The CDR3 contains 14 residues.

This clonotype occurred a few times. V usage is TRBV29-1 and J usage is TRBJ1-1, with D possibly matching TRBD1 (6 bases). CDR1 and CDR2 from the germline V gene are SQVTM and ANQGSEA. The V and J ends lost 3 bases and 4 bases respectively, with 15 bases between them. The CDR3 runs 14 residues. The CDR3 DNA sequence: TGCAGCGTTGAGGAACAGGGCGTCCGCACTGAAGCTTTCTTT. Translation: CSVEEQGVRTEAFF.

The chain carries TRBV10-2 and TRBJ2-5, with a possible D match to TRBD1 (7 bases). The V gene's germline CDR1 is WSHSY and CDR2 SAAADI. CDR3 size: 14 residues. The V gene lost 6 bases and the J gene lost 6 bases, with 17 bases spanning the gap. The CDR3 DNA follows: TGCGCCAGCAGGGACAGAGGGGGCGGGAAGACCCAGTACTTC. Its protein is CASRDRGGGKTQYF.

This chain uses TRBV20-1 with TRBJ1-6; 7 bases fit TRBD1. Per germline, CDR1 DFQATT and CDR2 SNEGSKA (reference sequence). V was pared by 5 bases and J by 0 bases, with 10 bases of the junction left unmatched. The CDR3 sequence is 17 residues long. The CDR3 region has the DNA TGCAGTGCTGCACAACAGGGGTCGAGCTCCTATAATTCACCCCTCCACTTT. Translating gives CSAAQQGSSSYNSPLHF.

The J gene is TRBJ2-7, the V gene TRBV6-7; D remains ambiguous. TRBV6-7 is treated as an ORF (open reading frame) with a function not yet certain. V lost 9 bases to trimming and J lost 5 bases, with 29 bases between them. The CDR3 runs to 17 residues. The CDR3 coding sequence is TGTGCCAGTATGTGGGATCACGTACGGACCTGTGAAGACGAGCAGTACTTC. Translation gives CASMWDHVRTCEDEQYF.

This clonotype was counted a few times. The chain uses TRBV5-1 and TRBJ2-7, with TRBD1 identical over 9 bases. In germline, CDR1 is SGHRS, CDR2 YFSETQ. V dropped 4 bases and J dropped 5; count of bases not matched to a gene: 10. The CDR3 sequence is 15 residues long. CDR3 nucleotide sequence: TGCGCCAGCAGCCTCGCCGGGACAGGGACCCACGAGCAGTACTTC. As protein: CASSLAGTGTHEQYF.

This clonotype was seen more than once but under ten times. CDR3 amino acids: CASSFVGLSYNEQFF. In DNA, the CDR3 is TGTGCCAGCAGTTTCGTGGGACTATCCTACAATGAGCAGTTCTTC. The chain joins TRBV27 to TRBJ2-1, with 7 bases aligning to TRBD2. CDR1 and CDR2 from the germline V gene are MNHEY and SMNVEV (reference sequence). CDR3 length: 15 residues. V was pared by 3 bases and J by 1 base, with 3 bases of the junction left unmatched.

This rearrangement joins TRBV4-2 to TRBJ2-1; 12 bases map to TRBD2. Germline lookup yields CDR1 LGHNA and CDR2 YNFKEQ. The CDR3 loop spans 18 amino acids. Unmatched junction bases numbered 6, after V lost 1 base and J lost 2 bases. CDR3 amino acids: CASSQARLAGDTYNEQFF. The CDR3 DNA follows: TGTGCCAGCAGCCAAGCCCGACTAGCGGGAGACACCTACAATGAGCAGTTCTTC.

This clonotype turned up a few times. This chain connects TRBV5-6 to TRBJ2-3; 12 nucleotides align to TRBD2. CDR1 is SGHDT and CDR2 is YYEEEE in the germline V gene. The junction had 4 bases not matched to a gene; V was cut back by 3 bases and J by 8 bases. The CDR3 covers 14 residues. CDR3 bases: TGTGCCAGCAGCTGGACTAGCGGGGAGGGTACGCAGTATTTT. Its translation: CASSWTSGEGTQYF.

This clonotype was picked up a small number of times. V is TRBV7-9 and J is TRBJ2-7, with 9 nucleotides matching TRBD1. V was pared by 2 bases and J by 5 bases, with 7 bases of the junction left unmatched. The CDR3 sequence is 15 residues long. The V gene's germline CDR1 is SEHNR and CDR2 FQNEAQ (reference sequence). The CDR3, as DNA: TGTGCCAGCAGCTTAATGGGACAGGGTGCGGACGAGCAGTACTTC. This sequence encodes CASSLMGQGADEQYF.